This section outlines one T cell receptor beta chain sequence together with its context. What it recognizes is unknown. Stable disease denoted Graves' hyperthyroidism without ophthalmopathy progression within 18 months. The data are from a study of T cells in Graves' hyperthyroidism and ophthalmopathy. Study results and caveats: Most clonotypes expanded in the thyroid (above 0.001) were also present in blood. In simple terms, a model built on 13 V-J features told ophthalmopathy apart from stable hyperthyroidism.

Authors of the study amplified TCR beta CDR3 regions from RNA transcripts. RT-PCR in the first round (using the HTBI primer set) targeted the TCR CDR3. MiXCR, applied by TCRdb to the multiplex PCR reads, yields one record per CDR3 protein. The table shows 550,000 to 600,000 distinct CDR3 sequences, with over 15% occurring only once. The TCR was taken from a woman younger than 30 with Graves' hyperthyroidism. Sequenced input: blood.

The CDR3 reads CASSATSGRPLSYEQYF. Written as DNA, the CDR3 is TGTGCCAGCAGCGCGACTAGCGGGAGGCCCCTCTCCTACGAGCAGTACTTC. The V gene is TRBV7-9, the J gene TRBJ2-7, with 13 positions matching TRBD2. Germline CDR1 SEHNR, CDR2 FQNEAQ (reference sequence). Losses at the gene ends were 5 bases for V and 0 bases for J; bases not matched to a gene: 7. The CDR3 runs to 17 residues.